Below, 11 T cell receptor beta chains from the same sample are listed, as sequenced in a study of blood T cell repertoires in COVID-19. Clones were sequenced by immunoSEQ multiplex PCR, and TCRdb holds only the in-frame ones, with some missing. Of tens of thousands of clones in the sample, roughly 83% are singletons; the top ten hold around 50%. Sequenced: peripheral blood. Receptor source: an older man with acute or convalescent COVID-19.

The genes are TRBV3-1 (or the pseudogene TRBV3-2) and TRBJ1-1, with 11 bases identical to TRBD1. In germline, CDR1 is LGHDT, CDR2 YNNKEL (reference sequence). CDR3 size: 14 residues. The J segment lost 6 bases and the V segment lost 8 bases, leaving 8 bases of the junction unmatched. CDR3 sequence: CASSMGDRGSEAFF. DNA for the CDR3: TGTGCCAGCTCTATGGGGGACAGGGGGTCTGAAGCTTTCTTT.

The chain is built from TRBV6-6 and TRBJ1-6; no definite D call. CDR1 is MNHNY, CDR2 SVGAGI, per germline (reference sequence). CDR3 size: 11 residues. Between the trimmed V and J ends, which lost 10 bases and 14 bases, there was a span of 15 bases. The CDR3 DNA is TGTGCCATATCCGCCTCCTCGGCCCTCCACTTT. This translates into CAISASSALHF.

The gene calls are TRBV4-1 and TRBJ2-1, with 12 bases matching TRBD2. Germline values: CDR1 MGHRA, CDR2 YSYEKL. Trimming cost V 2 bases and J 8 bases; bases outside gene matches: 10. This CDR3 comprises 17 residues. This CDR3 reads CASSQPFLAGGTDEQFF. In DNA, the CDR3 is TGCGCCAGCAGCCAACCCTTTCTAGCGGGAGGGACCGATGAGCAGTTCTTC.

The J gene is TRBJ2-1, the V gene TRBV5-4; 12 bases line up with TRBD2. J lost 5 bases, V lost 1 base, and 4 bases had no gene match. CDR1 and CDR2 (germline): SGHNT, YYREEE (reference sequence). This CDR3 is built from 16 residues. CDR3 coding DNA: TGTGCCAGCAGCTTGCCGAGACTAGCGGGGGACAATGAGCAGTTCTTC. Amino acids: CASSLPRLAGDNEQFF. Full variable domain (outside the CDR3, taken from reference TRBV5-4 and TRBJ2-1): ETGVTQSPTHLIKTRGQQVTLRCSSQSGHNTVSWYQQALGQGPQFIFQYYREEENGRGNFPPRFSGLQFPNYSSELNVNALELDDSALYLCASSLPRLAGDNEQFFGPGTRLTVL.

The chain employs TRBV19 and TRBJ2-3; 9 bases fit TRBD2. The CDR3 extends over 16 amino acids. The V segment lost 5 bases and the J segment 0 bases; nucleotides outside the gene matches: 6. Germline lookup yields CDR1 LNHDA and CDR2 SQIVND (reference sequence). CDR3 protein: CASSFRGRGSTDTQYF. The CDR3 DNA reads TGTGCCAGTAGTTTTCGCGGGAGGGGTAGCACAGATACGCAGTATTTT.

This clone was recorded only once. The chain couples TRBV2 to TRBJ2-7, with a possible D match to TRBD1 (6 bases). The CDR3 runs 14 residues. Between the trimmed V and J ends, which lost 5 bases and 0 bases, there was a span of 11 bases. Germline CDR1 SNHLY, CDR2 FYNNEI. CDR3 DNA sequence: TGTGCCAGCAGTTACAGGGTAGTCTCCTACGAGCAGTACTTC. Amino acid sequence: CASSYRVVSYEQYF.

The chain joins TRBV24-1 to TRBJ1-2; 8 nucleotides match TRBD1. The CDR3 has 17 residues. Trimming cost V 3 bases and J 5 bases; bases outside gene matches: 13. Germline V gene data show CDR1 as KGHDR and CDR2 as SFDVKD. The CDR3 loop reads CATSDTTGGGVGYGYTF. CDR3 nucleotides: TGTGCCACCAGTGATACTACAGGGGGAGGTGTGGGTTATGGCTACACCTTC.

This chain joins TRBV24-1 and TRBJ2-3; 9 nucleotides agree with TRBD2. The CDR3 runs 15 residues. Germline CDR1 and CDR2: KGHDR and SFDVKD. Trimming at V came to 3 bases and at J to 3 bases, leaving 3 bases not matched to a gene. The CDR3 sequence: CATSDPTSGTDTQYF. CDR3 DNA: TGTGCCACCAGTGATCCGACTAGCGGAACAGATACGCAGTATTTT.

The chain uses TRBV30 and TRBJ1-2, with D perhaps matching TRBD1 (6 bases). This CDR3 is 15 amino acids long. V was pared by 2 bases and J by 3 bases, with 16 bases between. Germline CDR1 reads GTSNPN; CDR2 reads SVGIG (reference sequence). The CDR3 bases are TGTGCCTGGAGTCCGCCAGGGGACCTAGACTATGGCTACACCTTC. This encodes CAWSPPGDLDYGYTF.

This rearrangement joins TRBV19 to TRBJ2-7; TRBD2 matches 7 bases. The CDR3 has 13 residues. The V gene's germline CDR1 is LNHDA and CDR2 SQIVND (reference sequence). Trimming took 10 bases from V and 5 from J; bases not matched to a gene: 11. CDR3 in DNA: TGTGCCACCCAGTACGGGGAGGGCCACGAGCAGTACTTC. Translation gives CATQYGEGHEQYF. The complete variable domain, with remaining parts taken from reference TRBV19 and TRBJ2-7, reads DGGITQSPKYLFRKEGQNVTLSCEQNLNHDAMYWYRQDPGQGLRLIYYSQIVNDFQKGDIAEGYSVSREKKESFPLTVTSAQKNPTAFYLCATQYGEGHEQYFGPGTRLTVT.

The chain has TRBV3-1 (or the pseudogene TRBV3-2) and TRBJ2-1; 16 bases are a match to TRBD2. This CDR3 comprises 17 residues. CDR1 and CDR2 from the germline V gene are LGHDT and YNNKEL (reference sequence). Trimming at V came to 3 bases and at J to 7 bases, leaving 6 bases not matched to a gene. The CDR3 region has the DNA TGTGCCAGCAGCCAGGGACTAGCGGGAGGGCCGGGGAATGAGCAGTTCTTC. Translation: CASSQGLAGGPGNEQFF.